The next 13 T cell receptor beta chains were all read from a single sample in a study of Graves' ophthalmopathy and Graves' hyperthyroidism (dated by TCRdb to 2017 to 2018). Sequencing used an Illumina HiSeq 2000. TCR beta CDR3 regions were amplified from RNA transcripts for repertoire sequencing. A first-round RT-PCR used HTBI primers with the Qiagen OneStep RT-PCR kit, followed by a second-round multiplex PCR, size selection and purification. The public reads were run again by TCRdb, first through fastp at Q25 and then through MiXCR, and only productive beta chains were kept. CDR3 protein duplicates are merged, each entry listing the most common genes and DNA. A total of almost 400,000 distinct CDR3 sequences appear in this sample, about 18% of them only once. Approximately 1.4% of the sample is taken by the ten largest. The material sequenced was peripheral blood. Receptor source: a woman aged 18-35 years with Graves' ophthalmopathy. Donor details come from another sample of the same person, matched by shared clones.

This clonotype was seen at least ten times. J is TRBJ2-7 and V is TRBV5-1; D is ambiguous. V lost 4 bases and J 7 bases, leaving 9 bases between the germline ends. The CDR3 is 11 residues long. Germline-derived CDR1 and CDR2 are SGHRS and YFSETQ. The CDR3 is CASSPDKEQYF. For the CDR3, the DNA is TGCGCCAGCAGCCCGGATAAGGAGCAGTACTTC.

At least ten counts were recorded for this clonotype. The chain carries TRBV18 and TRBJ1-2; D uncertain. CDR1 and CDR2 (germline): KGHSH, LQKENI. This CDR3 contains 14 residues. Trimming pared 1 base from V and 2 bases from J, leaving 8 bases between. CDR3 region: CASSPLSQNYGYTF. The CDR3 nucleotides are TGTGCCAGCTCACCACTCTCACAGAACTATGGCTACACCTTC.

There are many counts of this clonotype. The V gene is TRBV28, the J gene TRBJ2-7, with D maybe TRBD1 (5 bases). The CDR3 sequence is 15 residues long. Trimming cost V 2 bases and J 0 bases, with 11 bases left between them. Germline V gene sequence: CDR1 MDHEN, CDR2 SYDVKM. The CDR3 sequence: CASSLVSTGSYEQYF. The CDR3 DNA reads TGTGCCAGCAGTTTAGTGTCCACAGGCTCCTACGAGCAGTACTTC. The entire variable domain, with the rest obtained from reference TRBV28 and TRBJ2-7, is as follows: DVKVTQSSRYLVKRTGEKVFLECVQDMDHENMFWYRQDPGLGLRLIYFSYDVKMKEKGDIPEGYSVSREKKERFSLILESASTNQTSMYLCASSLVSTGSYEQYFGPGTRLTVT.

This clonotype appeared many times. The J gene is TRBJ2-7, the V gene TRBV20-1; D is uncertain. V was trimmed by 3 bases and J by 2 bases, leaving 8 bases between them. The CDR3 sequence is 12 residues long. Germline V gene sequence: CDR1 DFQATT, CDR2 SNEGSKA (reference sequence). In nucleotides, the CDR3 is TGCAGTGCTAGTTTGGCTCCCTACGAGCAGTACTTC. It specifies CSASLAPYEQYF.

This clonotype was counted at least ten times. The chain employs TRBV28 and TRBJ1-2; no firm D call. This CDR3 is 12 amino acids long. The germline gives CDR1 MDHEN, CDR2 SYDVKM. Trimming took 6 bases from V and 2 from J, leaving 7 bases between them. The CDR3 DNA reads TGTGCCAGCAGCGCCAGGAACTATGGCTACACCTTC. It specifies CASSARNYGYTF.

This clonotype was seen at least ten times. The CDR3 DNA reads TGTGCCACCAGTGATTCGGAGGCAGGGGTTGGAAACACCATATATTTT. Translated, it gives CATSDSEAGVGNTIYF. The V call is TRBV24-1, the J call TRBJ1-3; tentative D call: TRBD1 (6 bases). Per germline, CDR1 KGHDR and CDR2 SFDVKD. Trimming left V 2 bases short and J 3 bases short, with 13 bases between. The CDR3 has 16 amino acids.

This clonotype was counted ten times or more. The J gene is TRBJ1-1, the V gene TRBV6-5; unclear D gene. With 7 bases removed from V and 5 bases from J, the gap between germline ends came to 8 bases. Germline lookup yields CDR1 MNHEY and CDR2 SVGAGI. The CDR3 covers 11 residues. The CDR3 sequence: CASIQETEAFF. The CDR3 nucleotides are TGTGCCAGCATCCAGGAGACTGAAGCTTTCTTT.

This clonotype showed up many times. This sequence joins TRBV5-1 and TRBJ2-4; 7 bases align to TRBD1. The CDR3 runs 13 residues. V shed 4 bases, J shed 6 bases, and the junction held 4 bases outside the gene matches. CDR1 is SGHRS, CDR2 YFSETQ, per germline. The CDR3 reads CASSLRQGNIQYF. CDR3 coding DNA: TGCGCCAGCAGCCTCAGACAGGGAAACATTCAGTACTTC.

This clonotype was recorded at least ten times. The rearrangement uses TRBV24-1 and TRBJ1-2, with a tentative D call TRBD1 (6 bases). Trimming left V 4 bases short and J 5 bases short, with 7 bases between. The germline gives CDR1 KGHDR, CDR2 SFDVKD. This CDR3 has 12 residues. The CDR3: CATSEGQYGYTF. As DNA, the CDR3 is TGTGCCACCAGTGAAGGACAGTATGGCTACACCTTC.

This clonotype was counted once. V and J are TRBV7-8 and TRBJ2-7; 8 nucleotides match TRBD1. CDR1 is SGHVS and CDR2 is FQNEAQ in the germline V gene. J lost 3 bases, V lost 3 bases, and 4 bases had no gene match. The CDR3 covers 14 residues. For the CDR3, the DNA is TGTGCCAGCAGCTTTCCTACAGGGGGCTACGAGCAGTACTTC. Residues: CASSFPTGGYEQYF.

This clonotype was observed a few times. The chain combines TRBV3-1 with TRBJ2-2; TRBD1 agrees at 8 bases. The germline gives CDR1 LGHDT, CDR2 YNNKEL (reference sequence). CDR3 length: 15 residues. Trimming at V came to 4 bases and at J to 4 bases, leaving 5 bases not matched to a gene. CDR3 sequence (DNA): TGTGCCAGCAGCCTGCAGGGGGCGCCCACCGGGGAGCTGTTTTTT. Protein: CASSLQGAPTGELFF.

The rearrangement links TRBV10-3 to TRBJ1-1; 8 bases match TRBD1. J gave up 7 bases and V 4 bases, and 5 bases lay outside the gene matches. CDR1 is ENHRY and CDR2 is SYGVKD in the germline V gene. There are 13 residues in the CDR3. The CDR3 loop is CAISGQGFYEAFF. The CDR3, as DNA: TGTGCCATCAGTGGACAGGGGTTCTATGAAGCTTTCTTT.

This clonotype was recorded a few times. V gene TRBV6-1 combines with J gene TRBJ1-1, with D maybe TRBD1 (6 bases). V gave up 4 bases and J gave up 5 bases, with 17 bases separating them. CDR1 and CDR2 (germline): MNHNS, SASEGT. This CDR3 is built from 15 residues. The CDR3 loop reads CASSGAAGVDTEAFF. The CDR3 DNA sequence: TGTGCCAGCAGTGGAGCGGCAGGGGTTGATACTGAAGCTTTCTTT.